Each of the 20 T cell receptor beta chains below was sequenced from the same sample in a study of identical twins. MiXCR, applied by TCRdb to the 5' RACE reads, yields one record per CDR3 protein. This table has approximately 600,000 distinct CDR3 sequences, roughly 9.9% appearing once. This same sample was also part of a study on yellow fever vaccine responses in identical twins.

The sample taken for sequencing was PBMCs. Every receptor here comes from a woman aged 18-29 years in good health.

The rearrangement joins TRBV5-5 to TRBJ2-7, with 8 nucleotides matching TRBD2. CDR1 is SGHKS and CDR2 is YYEKEE in the germline V gene (reference sequence). V shed 4 bases and J 4 bases; nucleotides not matched to a gene: 13. The CDR3 length is 16 residues. CDR3 coding DNA: TGTGCCAGCAGCCCGGAGCGGGGGCCGGTCTCTTACGAGCAGTACTTC. Protein sequence: CASSPERGPVSYEQYF. The complete variable domain, with remaining parts taken from reference TRBV5-5 and TRBJ2-7, reads DAGVTQSPTHLIKTRGQQVTLRCSPISGHKSVSWYQQVLGQGPQFIFQYYEKEERGRGNFPDRFSARQFPNYSSELNVNALLLGDSALYLCASSPERGPVSYEQYFGPGTRLTVT.

This clonotype came up many times. V usage is TRBV25-1 and J usage is TRBJ1-5, with D hard to call. Germline CDR1 and CDR2: MGHDK and SYGVNS. The CDR3 length is 15 residues. V was shortened by 4 bases and J by 0 bases, with 10 bases between the two germline ends. CDR3 sequence reads: CASSGLSYSNQPQHF. The CDR3 nucleotides are TGTGCCAGCAGTGGCCTAAGTTATAGCAATCAGCCCCAGCATTTT.

This clonotype was observed a few times. V usage is TRBV11-1 and J usage is TRBJ2-1; weak D call: TRBD1 (9 bases). Germline V gene lookup returns CDR1 SGHAT and CDR2 FQDESV (reference sequence). V gave up 8 bases and J gave up 8 bases, with 34 bases separating them. This CDR3 region has 19 residues. CDR3 in amino acids: CASRSLAGQGRMSIDEQFF. In nucleotides, the CDR3 is TGTGCCAGCCGAAGCTTAGCGGGACAGGGTCGTATGAGTATCGATGAGCAGTTCTTC.

The V and J genes are TRBV10-3 and TRBJ2-5, with D possibly TRBD1 on 5 matching bases. The germline gives CDR1 ENHRY, CDR2 SYGVKD. This CDR3 is 14 amino acids long. Trimming cost V 6 bases and J 2 bases, with 13 bases left between them. The CDR3 nucleotides read TGTGCCATCAGCCCCGACAGCCTACAAGAGACCCAGTACTTC. It is translated as CAISPDSLQETQYF.

The sample holds many counts of this clonotype. The V and J genes are TRBV10-3 and TRBJ2-1; 13 nucleotides agree with TRBD2. This CDR3 spans 16 amino acids. Germline values: CDR1 ENHRY, CDR2 SYGVKD. With V trimmed by 2 bases and J by 7 bases, 5 bases remained unmatched. CDR3 protein: CAISETSGRVGNEQFF. The CDR3 region has the DNA TGTGCCATCAGTGAGACTAGCGGGAGGGTCGGGAATGAGCAGTTCTTC.

V gene TRBV6-5 combines with J gene TRBJ2-3; a weak D match, TRBD2 (5 bases). Germline V gene sequence: CDR1 MNHEY, CDR2 SVGAGI. Trimming removed 2 bases at V and 1 base at J, with 16 bases between. The CDR3 runs 17 residues. The CDR3 DNA is TGTGCCAGCAGTTACCGAGGACTCCTCTTAGGCACAGATACGCAGTATTTT. As protein: CASSYRGLLLGTDTQYF.

The chain links TRBV30 to TRBJ2-7; D is possibly TRBD1 (6 bases). The V end lost 2 bases, the J end lost 2 bases, and 16 bases lay between the germline ends. The length of the CDR3 is 15 residues. CDR1 GTSNPN and CDR2 SVGIG come from the germline V gene (reference sequence). The CDR3 here is CAWSRLGAATYEQYF. CDR3 bases: TGTGCCTGGAGTCGGTTGGGGGCTGCGACCTACGAGCAGTACTTC.

The genes are TRBV21-1 and TRBJ1-2; the D segment call TRBD1 is taken from the table without a DNA check. TRBV21-1 is a known pseudogene. This CDR3 is 14 amino acids long. CDR3 protein: CASSKTGEIYGYTF. CDR3 DNA sequence: TGTGCCAGCAGCAAAACAGGGGAGATCTATGGCTACACCTTC.

This clonotype was counted many times. The chain is built from TRBV5-6 and TRBJ2-2, with 8 bases lining up with TRBD1. Germline CDR1 and CDR2: SGHDT and YYEEEE. V gave up 8 bases and J gave up 0 bases; unmatched junction bases: 9. The CDR3 spans 16 residues. Here the CDR3 reads CASIPSDRANTGELFF. The CDR3 DNA is TGTGCCAGTATACCCTCGGACAGGGCGAACACCGGGGAGCTGTTTTTT.

This clonotype was counted ten times or more. The chain recombines TRBV10-3 with TRBJ1-4; D is unclear. The CDR3 has 15 residues. V was cut by 0 bases and J by 6 bases, with 11 bases left in between. Germline V CDR1 and CDR2: ENHRY, SYGVKD. The CDR3 sequence: CAISESTRRDEKLFF. The CDR3, as DNA: TGTGCCATCAGTGAGTCGACTCGGAGAGATGAAAAACTGTTTTTT.

The genes are TRBV6-5 and TRBJ2-1; perhaps TRBD2 as D (5 bases). The CDR3 runs to 16 residues. Deletions cut 4 bases from V and 4 bases from J, with 17 bases between. Germline CDR1 is MNHEY and CDR2 is SVGAGI. CDR3 bases: TGTGCCAGCAGTTCCTCTGGCGGGTCGAGGTACAATGAGCAGTTCTTC. Translated: CASSSSGGSRYNEQFF.

Details on this clonotype: This clone may be a read error of a much larger clone one base away. V usage is TRBV10-3 and J usage is TRBJ2-2, with D tentatively TRBD2 (6 bases). V dropped 6 bases and J dropped 10 bases, with 15 bases sitting between them. From germline, CDR1 is ENHRY and CDR2 SYGVKD. The length of the CDR3 is 13 residues. The CDR3 sequence: CAIRRLESVELFF. CDR3 nucleotide sequence: TGTGCCATCAGGCGACTAGAATCCGTGGAGCTGTTTTTT.

The rearrangement links TRBV12-5 to TRBJ2-3, with D unclear. The CDR3 has 13 amino acids. Germline V lookup: CDR1 LGHNT, CDR2 FRNRAP. V shed 1 base and J shed 3 bases, with 5 bases lying between them. The DNA for the CDR3 is TGTGCTAGTGGTTTGGGGAGAACAGATACGCAGTATTTT. It specifies CASGLGRTDTQYF.

CDR3: CAWSVGLAGNETQYF. The CDR3 coding sequence is TGTGCCTGGAGTGTGGGACTAGCGGGAAATGAGACCCAGTACTTC. This rearrangement joins TRBV30 to TRBJ2-5; 13 bases match TRBD2. After removal of 0 bases from V and 5 bases from J, the junction contained 3 bases not matched to a gene. The CDR3 consists of 15 residues. Germline CDR1 GTSNPN, CDR2 SVGIG (reference sequence).

This clonotype was recorded a few times. V gene TRBV4-1 combines with J gene TRBJ2-7; D tentatively fits TRBD1 or TRBD2 (5 bases each). Trimming removed 0 bases at V and 3 bases at J, with 12 bases between. Looked up from germline, CDR1 is MGHRA and CDR2 is YSYEKL. The CDR3 length is 15 residues. The CDR3 DNA reads as TGCGCCAGCAGCCAAGACCGGGACGTTAGCTACGAGCAGTACTTC. This gives the protein CASSQDRDVSYEQYF.

This chain links TRBV24-1 with TRBJ2-7; D is unresolved. The CDR3 is made up of 15 amino acids. CDR1 is KGHDR and CDR2 is SFDVKD in the germline V gene. The V and J ends lost 3 bases and 0 bases respectively, with 11 bases between them. In DNA form, the CDR3 reads TGTGCCACCAGTGATCCCGGTCAGAGCTCCTACGAGCAGTACTTC. Translation gives CATSDPGQSSYEQYF.

This clonotype was observed many times. V gene TRBV2 combines with J gene TRBJ2-7; 13 bases align to TRBD2. The junction had 2 bases not matched to a gene; V was cut back by 7 bases and J by 2 bases. CDR3 length: 14 residues. The germline V gene encodes CDR1 SNHLY and CDR2 FYNNEI. CDR3 DNA: TGTGCCAGCAAAACTAGCGGGAGGGCCTACGAGCAGTACTTC. Translating it yields CASKTSGRAYEQYF. Combining the CDR3 with reference TRBV2 and TRBJ2-7 gives the whole variable domain EPEVTQTPSHQVTQMGQEVILRCVPISNHLYFYWYRQILGQKVEFLVSFYNNEISEKSEIFDDQFSVERPDGSNFTLKIRSTKLEDSAMYFCASKTSGRAYEQYFGPGTRLTVT.

The table lists this clonotype with a few counts. V is TRBV5-1 and J is TRBJ1-2, with D maybe TRBD1 (6 bases). Per germline, CDR1 SGHRS and CDR2 YFSETQ. The CDR3 is 15 residues long. The V end was cut by 3 bases, the J end by 3 bases, with 15 bases between. This chain's CDR3 is CASSWGWGADYGYTF. The CDR3 bases are TGCGCCAGCAGCTGGGGATGGGGGGCCGACTATGGCTACACCTTC.

The V call is TRBV12-3 or TRBV12-4, the J call TRBJ1-5; a possible D gene is TRBD1 (6 bases). Trimming stripped 2 bases from V and 5 bases from J, with 13 bases between. CDR3 length: 15 residues. The CDR3 DNA sequence: TGTGCCAGCAGTTTAACCACAGGGTACGATCAGCCCCAGCATTTT. It specifies CASSLTTGYDQPQHF.

This clonotype was seen at least ten times. The chain carries TRBV3-1 and TRBJ1-5; D call uncertain. This CDR3 has 14 amino acids. Trimming shortened V by 1 base and J by 5 bases, and 9 bases separated the two germline ends. Germline V CDR1 and CDR2: LGHDT, YNNKEL (reference sequence). CDR3 sequence: CASSQGAGDQPQHF. In DNA, the CDR3 is TGTGCCAGCAGCCAAGGGGCAGGTGATCAGCCCCAGCATTTT.